Listed here are 28 T cell receptor beta chains from one sample, sequenced in a study of blood T cells in healthy people across ages (dated by TCRdb to about 2015). The method behind the library was 5' RACE. Sequencing was performed on an Illumina HiSeq 2500. A second PCR of roughly 7 to 11 cycles was performed with a sample-barcoded 5' primer and a J-beta primer mix. The raw public reads went through TCRdb reprocessing: fastp at Q25, MiXCR clone calling, in-frame beta chains kept. Rows with a matching CDR3 protein are joined into one entry that keeps the most common DNA and genes. This sample lists some 1.7 million distinct CDR3 sequences; 28% were detected once. The top ten constitute 7.7% of the sample. Sequencing used blood. The receptors here all came from a woman in her 30s in good health.

This clonotype was observed a single time. One base away lies a much larger clone, so this may be a sequencing read error. The genes are TRBV10-3 and TRBJ2-1; TRBD1 matches 10 bases. CDR1 is ENHRY and CDR2 is SYGVKD in the germline V gene. CDR3 length: 14 amino acids. The CDR3 DNA follows: TGTGCCATCACCGGGACAGGGGCTTTCCATGAGCAGGTCTTC. Translated, it gives CAITGTGAFHEQVF.

This clonotype was picked up many times. The DNA for the CDR3 is TGCGCCAGCAAGGTCGGCGGTCCCACCTACGAGCAGTACTTC. Its translation: CASKVGGPTYEQYF. The genes are TRBV5-1 and TRBJ2-7; D remains unclear. The germline V and J ends were trimmed by 6 bases and 2 bases, with 15 bases remaining between them. Germline V lookup: CDR1 SGHRS, CDR2 YFSETQ. This CDR3 is 14 amino acids long. Variable domain in full (rest from reference TRBV5-1 and TRBJ2-7): KAGVTQTPRYLIKTRGQQVTLSCSPISGHRSVSWYQQTPGQGLQFLFEYFSETQRNKGNFPGRFSGRQFSNSRSEMNVSTLELGDSALYLCASKVGGPTYEQYFGPGTRLTVT.

This clonotype was detected a few times. The rearrangement uses TRBV20-1 and TRBJ1-2; D unclear. Germline loops: CDR1 DFQATT, CDR2 SNEGSKA (reference sequence). With 5 bases removed from V and 8 bases from J, the gap between germline ends came to 18 bases. The CDR3 is 13 amino acids. In DNA form, the CDR3 reads TGCAGTGCTCCACGGACTAGCGGCAGCGGCTACACCTTC. It is translated as CSAPRTSGSGYTF.

In regard to this clonotype: The germline gene is not matched at one end of the junction; a read error may be the cause. The chain recombines TRBV3-1 with TRBJ1-5; D gene ambiguous. The CDR3 contains 13 residues. The germline V gene encodes CDR1 LGHDT and CDR2 YNNKEL (reference sequence). Here the CDR3 reads CASSKDVVQPQHF. As DNA, the CDR3 is TGTGCCAGCAGCAAAGACGTGGTTCAGCCCCAGCATTTT.

This clonotype was seen a handful of times. The chain combines TRBV2 with TRBJ2-1, with D maybe TRBD1 (5 bases). Trimming left V 5 bases short and J 5 bases short, with 22 bases between. The CDR3 has 17 residues. The germline V gene has CDR1 SNHLY and CDR2 FYNNEI. The CDR3: CASSLGILGPGHNEQFF. In DNA form, the CDR3 reads TGTGCCAGCAGTCTCGGAATCTTGGGGCCGGGTCACAATGAGCAGTTCTTC.

The chain uses TRBV5-1 and TRBJ2-3; D may correspond to TRBD1 or TRBD2 (5 bases each). Germline CDR1 SGHRS, CDR2 YFSETQ. V was trimmed by 5 bases and J by 5 bases, leaving 9 bases between them. This CDR3 is 12 amino acids long. CDR3 nucleotides: TGCGCCAGCAGGGGGGAGTTAGATACGCAGTATTTT. Translating gives CASRGELDTQYF.

This clonotype was recorded at least ten times. The gene calls are TRBV11-1 and TRBJ2-1, with D possibly matching TRBD2 (5 bases). V was pared by 5 bases and J by 4 bases, with 21 bases between. Germline CDR1 SGHAT, CDR2 FQDESV (reference sequence). The CDR3 spans 17 residues. This CDR3 reads CASSRTSGESGYNEQFF. CDR3 DNA: TGTGCCAGCAGCCGCACCTCCGGGGAGAGCGGTTACAATGAGCAGTTCTTC.

This clonotype was detected only a few times. The CDR3 bases are TGTGCCAGCATCTTAGGAGGTCTAGCGTACACCGGGGAGCTGTTTTTT. The encoded protein is CASILGGLAYTGELFF. The chain joins TRBV6-2 or TRBV6-3 to TRBJ2-2; the D gene is possibly TRBD2 (6 bases). CDR1 is MNHEY and CDR2 is SVGEGT in the germline V gene. With 7 bases removed from V and 3 bases from J, the gap between germline ends came to 18 bases. The CDR3 runs to 16 residues.

This chain joins TRBV4-3 and TRBJ2-3; 14 nucleotides agree with TRBD2. Per the germline V gene, CDR1 is LGHNA and CDR2 is YSLEER. With 3 bases clipped from V and 5 bases from J, the junction kept 1 base outside the gene matches. This CDR3 has 15 residues. In DNA form, the CDR3 reads TGCGCCAGCAGCCACGGACTAGCGGGAGGAGATACGCAGTATTTT. It is translated as CASSHGLAGGDTQYF.

V gene TRBV5-1 combines with J gene TRBJ2-1; 13 bases agree with TRBD2. Germline V gene lookup returns CDR1 SGHRS and CDR2 YFSETQ. The CDR3 length is 15 residues. Germline trimming cut 3 bases from V and 12 bases from J; bases unmatched to any gene: 9. DNA of the CDR3: TGCGCCAGCAGCTCCACTAGCGGGAGGGCCAAGGTGCAGTTCTTC. It yields the protein CASSSTSGRAKVQFF.

This sequence joins TRBV5-5 and TRBJ2-7; no definite D call. This CDR3 region has 14 residues. V lost 1 base to trimming and J lost 0 bases, with 8 bases between them. Germline lookup yields CDR1 SGHKS and CDR2 YYEKEE (reference sequence). CDR3 DNA sequence: TGTGCCAGCAGCTTGTGGTCGACCTCCTACGAGCAGTACTTC. Its protein product is CASSLWSTSYEQYF. Together with reference TRBV5-5 and TRBJ2-7, the CDR3 gives the full variable domain: DAGVTQSPTHLIKTRGQQVTLRCSPISGHKSVSWYQQVLGQGPQFIFQYYEKEERGRGNFPDRFSARQFPNYSSELNVNALLLGDSALYLCASSLWSTSYEQYFGPGTRLTVT.

This clonotype came up a few times. In DNA form, the CDR3 reads TGTGCCAGCAGCGCGGGACTCGACACTGAAGCTTTCTTT. Protein product: CASSAGLDTEAFF. This chain joins TRBV9 and TRBJ1-1; TRBD1 is a possible D gene (5 bases). Germline loops: CDR1 SGDLS, CDR2 YYNGEE. V gave up 3 bases and J gave up 3 bases, with 9 bases separating them. This CDR3 contains 13 residues.

This clonotype occurred many times. The V gene is TRBV20-1, the J gene TRBJ2-5; 12 bases agree with TRBD2. Germline assignment: CDR1 DFQATT and CDR2 SNEGSKA (reference sequence). Germline trimming cut 3 bases from V and 5 bases from J; bases unmatched to any gene: 7. This CDR3 comprises 15 residues. CDR3 in amino acids: CSASTTSGSGETQYF. The CDR3 coding sequence is TGCAGTGCTAGCACGACTAGCGGGAGCGGTGAGACCCAGTACTTC.

This clonotype was seen only a few times. The rearrangement uses TRBV28 and TRBJ1-6; D might be TRBD1 (5 bases). This CDR3 region has 15 residues. V lost 2 bases and J lost 7, with 12 bases in between. Germline loops: CDR1 MDHEN, CDR2 SYDVKM. The CDR3 loop reads CASSLRDPSNSPLHF. CDR3 sequence (DNA): TGTGCCAGCAGTTTACGGGACCCTTCGAATTCACCCCTCCACTTT.

In this sample, this clonotype turned up a few times. The rearrangement links TRBV12-3 or TRBV12-4 to TRBJ2-1; 16 bases are a match to TRBD2. The CDR3 length is 18 residues. Unmatched junction bases numbered 8, after V lost 5 bases and J lost 4 bases. CDR3 loop: CASSLGTSGGAEYNEQFF. CDR3 DNA sequence: TGTGCCAGCAGTCTGGGGACTAGCGGGGGGGCCGAGTACAATGAGCAGTTCTTC.

This chain links TRBV4-3 with TRBJ2-1; D possibly corresponds to TRBD2 (5 bases). Near its end, the DNA agrees better with TRBJ2-7, so the J call may be wrong. Germline CDR1 is LGHNA and CDR2 is YSLEER. CDR3 length equals 17 residues. CDR3 amino acids: CASSQEWRANLHNEQYF. For the CDR3, the DNA is TGCGCCAGCAGCCAAGAGTGGCGGGCCAACCTCCACAATGAGCAGTACTTC.

This clonotype appeared a few times. V gene TRBV7-2 combines with J gene TRBJ2-6; D gene uncertain. V was pared by 5 bases and J by 8 bases, with 4 bases between. This CDR3 contains 11 residues. Germline lookup yields CDR1 SGHTA and CDR2 FQGNSA. The CDR3 sequence is CASSQTNVLTF. In DNA form, the CDR3 reads TGTGCCAGCAGCCAAACCAACGTCCTGACTTTC.

The chain is built from TRBV28 and TRBJ2-7; D ambiguous. Between the trimmed V and J ends, which lost 3 bases and 6 bases, there was a span of 12 bases. The CDR3 extends over 13 amino acids. Germline-derived CDR1 and CDR2 are MDHEN and SYDVKM. The CDR3 sequence is CASSFGTPGEQYF. Written as DNA, the CDR3 is TGTGCCAGCAGTTTCGGCACCCCAGGCGAGCAGTACTTC.

This clonotype appeared a few times. This sequence joins TRBV12-3 or TRBV12-4 and TRBJ1-4; D is uncertain. Trimming shortened V by 5 bases and J by 8 bases, and 6 bases separated the two germline ends. There are 11 residues in the CDR3. CDR3: CASSLWEKLFF. Here the CDR3 DNA reads TGTGCCAGCAGTCTCTGGGAAAAACTGTTTTTT.

This clonotype was seen only a few times. This rearrangement joins TRBV7-2 to TRBJ2-3, with a weak D call TRBD2 (6 bases). Germline V gives CDR1 SGHTA, CDR2 FQGNSA. The V and J ends lost 5 bases and 4 bases respectively, with 16 bases between them. This CDR3 has 15 amino acids. CDR3 sequence reads: CASSPRTNQADTQYF. The CDR3 bases are TGTGCCAGCAGCCCACGGACTAATCAGGCAGATACGCAGTATTTT.

Concerning this clonotype: Relative to the germline gene, one junction end is altered; a read error may explain this. V is TRBV12-3 or TRBV12-4 and J is TRBJ1-2; 8 bases agree with TRBD1. The CDR3 contains 16 residues. Written as DNA, the CDR3 is TGTGCCAGCAGCCCCGGACAGGGAATGTATAACTGTGGCTACACCTTC. Its protein product is CASSPGQGMYNCGYTF.

The chain links TRBV12-3 or TRBV12-4 to TRBJ1-1; D call uncertain. The CDR3 loop spans 14 amino acids. The germline V and J ends were trimmed by 3 bases and 1 base, with 9 bases remaining between them. CDR3 DNA sequence: TGTGCCAGCAGTTTCGCCCAGGAGAACACTGAAGCTTTCTTT. Amino acids: CASSFAQENTEAFF.

The V call is TRBV20-1, the J call TRBJ1-1, with D tentatively TRBD1 (6 bases). The CDR3 runs to 12 residues. V lost 6 bases to trimming and J lost 7 bases, with 15 bases between them. Germline V gives CDR1 DFQATT, CDR2 SNEGSKA (reference sequence). The CDR3: CSARQDTDEAFF. The CDR3 DNA sequence: TGCAGTGCCAGACAGGATACGGATGAAGCTTTCTTT.

In this sample, this clonotype turned up once. V gene TRBV7-2 combines with J gene TRBJ1-2; 8 nucleotides align to TRBD1. Unmatched junction bases numbered 6, after V lost 1 base and J lost 8 bases. Germline V CDR1 and CDR2: SGHTA, FQGNSA. The CDR3 extends over 14 amino acids. The CDR3 DNA reads TGTGCCAGCAGCTTAGTACAGGGGGTGCCGGGCTACACCTTC. Its protein product is CASSLVQGVPGYTF.

The rearrangement joins TRBV20-1 to TRBJ2-5, with 13 positions matching TRBD2. This CDR3 contains 15 residues. V was clipped by 3 bases and J by 7 bases; unmatched bases: 8. The germline V gene has CDR1 DFQATT and CDR2 SNEGSKA (reference sequence). The CDR3 DNA follows: TGCAGTGCTAGTCCCACTAGCGGGGGGGCCGGGACCCAGTACTTC. It is translated as CSASPTSGGAGTQYF.

This clonotype was picked up a small number of times. The chain has TRBV20-1 and TRBJ2-1, with D possibly being TRBD1 or TRBD2 (7 bases each). The V and J ends lost 2 bases and 0 bases respectively, with 14 bases between them. The CDR3 has 16 amino acids. CDR1 and CDR2 from the germline V gene are DFQATT and SNEGSKA (reference sequence). CDR3 loop: CSARSRGGGSYNEQFF. CDR3 DNA: TGCAGTGCTAGATCCAGGGGGGGTGGCTCCTACAATGAGCAGTTCTTC.

This clonotype has at least ten counts. The chain has TRBV5-1 and TRBJ2-4; maybe TRBD1 (6 bases). The better agreement between TRBJ2-7 and the DNA end casts doubt on the J call. This CDR3 is built from 15 residues. Germline V gene data show CDR1 as SGHRS and CDR2 as YFSETQ. The DNA for the CDR3 is TGCGCCAGCAGCTTGAGACTCCCCGGGACACACGAGCAGTACTTC. It is translated as CASSLRLPGTHEQYF.

The chain joins TRBV14 to TRBJ2-7, with D uncertain. Germline lookup yields CDR1 SGHDN and CDR2 FVKESK. The V gene lost 6 bases and the J gene lost 1 base, with 10 bases spanning the gap. The length of the CDR3 is 13 residues. The chain's CDR3 is CASRLSGSYEQYF. The CDR3 coding sequence is TGTGCCAGCAGACTTTCTGGGTCCTACGAGCAGTACTTC.